This record concerns one T cell receptor beta chain sequence. Its cognate antigen is unknown. V dropped 6 bases and J dropped 5 bases, with 13 bases sitting between them. The CDR3 loop spans 14 amino acids. Germline lookup yields CDR1 SNHLY and CDR2 FYNNEI. The entry originates in a study of CD8+ T cells in alopecia areata. Extraction and reverse transcription of RNA yielded cDNA as the sequencing template. Measured with immunoSEQ multiplex PCR; TCRdb has only the in-frame clones, and not every one. The repertoire includes around 120,000 clones, less than 80% of them detected once, and approximately 2.6% sits in the top ten. Starting from PBMCs, sorting isolated CD4+ and CD8+ T cells. Study outcomes and limitations: Although TCR sharing was seen in mice, sharing across patients was less clear, possibly for HLA-related reasons. Scalp lesions, especially in alopecia totalis/universalis, had higher clonality than normal scalp. Sequences from scalp samples also cover resident alphabeta T cells of normal skin.

The V call is TRBV2, the J call TRBJ2-2; tentatively, D is TRBD1 (5 bases). Sequenced material: CD4+ T cells sorted from blood. The clonotype comes from a human donor in good health. The CDR3 sequence is CASSYQPGTGELFF. The CDR3 DNA follows: TGTGCCAGCAGCTATCAACCAGGGACCGGGGAGCTGTTTTTT. Filled out from reference TRBV2 and TRBJ2-2, the complete variable domain reads EPEVTQTPSHQVTQMGQEVILRCVPISNHLYFYWYRQILGQKVEFLVSFYNNEISEKSEIFDDQFSVERPDGSNFTLKIRSTKLEDSAMYFCASSYQPGTGELFFGEGSRLTVL.